The clone carrying this T cell receptor beta chain was counted between two and nine times. The antigen is not known. Produced via immunoSEQ multiplex PCR; TCRdb's table is partial and in-frame only. The table has around 30,000 clones, roughly 70% seen once; the top ten hold approximately 4%. Focal radiation plus CTLA-4 blockade with ipilimumab was administered to patients who had chemo-refractory metastatic non-small-cell lung cancer. This entry is derived from a study of radiotherapy plus CTLA-4 blockade in lung cancer. Study at large: Disease control was present in more than 25% of patients, and objective responses in under 20%.

Study outcomes and limitations: TCR clones from tumors expanded in blood after radiotherapy plus ipilimumab. Interferon-beta, together with early blood T cell clone dynamics, reportedly best predicted response.

V lost 5 bases to trimming and J lost 0 bases, with 8 bases between them. CDR3 size: 13 residues. From germline, CDR1 is LNHNV and CDR2 YYDKDF (reference sequence). The sequences come from peripheral blood, collected from a patient treated with radiotherapy plus ipilimumab. The V gene is TRBV15, the J gene TRBJ2-7; D gene uncertain. The clonotype comes from a human donor with non-small cell lung cancer who had stable disease on radiotherapy plus ipilimumab. The CDR3: CATSLGISYEQYF. DNA of the CDR3: TGTGCCACCAGCCTAGGTATCTCCTACGAGCAGTACTTC.